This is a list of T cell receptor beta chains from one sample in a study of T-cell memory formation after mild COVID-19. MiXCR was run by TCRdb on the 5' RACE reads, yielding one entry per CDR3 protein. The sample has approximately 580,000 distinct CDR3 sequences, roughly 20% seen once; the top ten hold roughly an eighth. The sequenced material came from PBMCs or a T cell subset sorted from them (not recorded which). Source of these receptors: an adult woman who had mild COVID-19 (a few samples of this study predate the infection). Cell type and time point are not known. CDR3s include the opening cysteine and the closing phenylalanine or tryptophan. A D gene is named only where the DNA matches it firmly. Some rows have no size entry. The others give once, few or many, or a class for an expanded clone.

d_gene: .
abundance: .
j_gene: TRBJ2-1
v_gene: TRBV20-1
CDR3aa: CSARDPPYNNEQFF
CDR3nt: TGCAGTGCTAGAGACCCCCCATATAACAATGAGCAGTTCTTC

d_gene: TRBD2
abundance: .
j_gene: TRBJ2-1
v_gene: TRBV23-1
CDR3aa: CASSHLAGSYNEQFF
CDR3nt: TGCGCCAGCAGTCACCTAGCGGGGTCCTACAATGAGCAGTTCTTC

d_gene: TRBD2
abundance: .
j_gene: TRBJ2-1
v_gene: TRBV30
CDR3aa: CAWSGGLVVSEQFF
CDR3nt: TGTGCCTGGAGCGGAGGACTAGTAGTCAGTGAGCAGTTCTTC

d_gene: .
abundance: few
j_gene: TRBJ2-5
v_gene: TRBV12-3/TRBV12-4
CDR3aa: CASRAPDGTQYF
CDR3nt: TGTGCCAGCAGGGCGCCGGATGGGACCCAGTACTTC

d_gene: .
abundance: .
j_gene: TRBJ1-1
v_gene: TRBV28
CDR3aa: CASSPGSPNTEAFF
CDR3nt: TGTGCCAGCAGTCCAGGGTCCCCGAACACTGAAGCTTTCTTT

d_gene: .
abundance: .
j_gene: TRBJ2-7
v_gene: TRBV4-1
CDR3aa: CASSQEVSSYEQYF
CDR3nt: TGCGCCAGCAGCCAAGAGGTCAGCTCCTACGAGCAGTACTTC

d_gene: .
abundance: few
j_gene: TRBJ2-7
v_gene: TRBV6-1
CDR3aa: CASKARSYEQYF
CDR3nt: TGTGCCAGCAAGGCCAGATCCTACGAGCAGTACTTC

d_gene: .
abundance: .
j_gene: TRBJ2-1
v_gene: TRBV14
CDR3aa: CASSQDWRTPQLF
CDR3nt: TGTGCCAGCAGCCAAGATTGGAGGACTCCCCAACTCTTC

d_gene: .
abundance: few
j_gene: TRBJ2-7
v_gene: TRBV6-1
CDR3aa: CASRGHQDLYEQYF
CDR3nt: TGTGCCAGCAGGGGACACCAGGACCTCTACGAGCAGTACTTC

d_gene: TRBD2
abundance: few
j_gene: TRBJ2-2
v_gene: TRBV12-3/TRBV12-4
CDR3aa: CASSLGLAGLTGELFF
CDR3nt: TGTGCCAGCAGCCTGGGACTAGCGGGTCTCACCGGGGAGCTGTTTTTT

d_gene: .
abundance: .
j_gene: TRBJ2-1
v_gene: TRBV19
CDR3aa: CASSYLGSYNEQFF
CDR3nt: TGTGCCAGTAGTTACCTCGGGTCGTACAATGAGCAGTTCTTC

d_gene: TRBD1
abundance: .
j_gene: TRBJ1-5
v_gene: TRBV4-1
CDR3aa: CASSQAKILPDRDGNQPQHF
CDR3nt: TGCGCCAGCAGCCAAGCGAAGATCCTCCCCGACAGGGACGGCAATCAGCCCCAGCATTTT

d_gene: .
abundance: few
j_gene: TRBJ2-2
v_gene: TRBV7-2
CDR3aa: CASSLLDTGELFF
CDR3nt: TGTGCCAGCAGCTTACTTGACACCGGGGAGCTGTTTTTT

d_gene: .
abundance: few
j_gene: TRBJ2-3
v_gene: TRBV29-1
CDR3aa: CSVWGGLMQYF
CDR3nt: TGCAGCGTGTGGGGCGGGCTAATGCAGTATTTT

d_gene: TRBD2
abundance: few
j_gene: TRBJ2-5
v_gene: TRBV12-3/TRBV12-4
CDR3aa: CASSLSSGVATQYF
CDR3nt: TGTGCCAGCAGTTTGTCTAGCGGGGTGGCGACCCAGTACTTC

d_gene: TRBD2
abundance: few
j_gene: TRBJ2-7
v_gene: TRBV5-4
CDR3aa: CASSPGEGNYEQYF
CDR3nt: TGTGCCAGCAGCCCTGGGGAGGGGAACTACGAGCAGTACTTC

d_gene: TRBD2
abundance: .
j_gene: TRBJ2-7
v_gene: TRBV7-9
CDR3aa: CASSNTSGIAYEQYF
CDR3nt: TGTGCCAGCAGCAATACTAGCGGCATCGCCTACGAGCAGTACTTC

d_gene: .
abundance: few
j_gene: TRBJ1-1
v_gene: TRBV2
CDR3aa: CASRWGAENTEAFF
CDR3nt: TGTGCCAGCCGATGGGGAGCAGAAAACACTGAAGCTTTCTTT

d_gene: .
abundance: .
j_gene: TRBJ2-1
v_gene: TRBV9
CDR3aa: CASRGTTAEQFF
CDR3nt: TGTGCCAGCAGGGGCACGACGGCTGAGCAGTTCTTC

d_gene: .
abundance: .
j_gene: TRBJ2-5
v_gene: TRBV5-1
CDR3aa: CASSASETQYF
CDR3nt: TGCGCCAGCAGCGCGAGCGAGACCCAGTACTTC

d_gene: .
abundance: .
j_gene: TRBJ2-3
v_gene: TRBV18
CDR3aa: CASSPRSGSSTDTQYF
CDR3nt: TGTGCCAGCTCACCACGATCCGGGTCCAGCACAGATACGCAGTATTTT

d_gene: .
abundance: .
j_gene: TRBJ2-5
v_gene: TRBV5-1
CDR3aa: CASSNPGGGETQYF
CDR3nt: TGCGCCAGCAGCAATCCGGGGGGCGGGGAGACCCAGTACTTC

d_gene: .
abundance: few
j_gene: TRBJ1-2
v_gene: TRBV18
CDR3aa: CASSPGSGGGYTF
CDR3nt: TGTGCCAGCTCACCCGGGTCAGGAGGCGGCTACACCTTC